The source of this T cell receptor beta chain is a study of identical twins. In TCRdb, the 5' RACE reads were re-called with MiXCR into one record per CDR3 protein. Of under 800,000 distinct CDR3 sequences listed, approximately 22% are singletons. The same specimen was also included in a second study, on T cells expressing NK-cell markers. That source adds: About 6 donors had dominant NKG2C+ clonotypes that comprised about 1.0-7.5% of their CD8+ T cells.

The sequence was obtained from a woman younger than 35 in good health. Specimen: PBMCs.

The CDR3 protein is CASSSRGDRGLAYEQYF. Here the CDR3 DNA reads TGTGCCAGCAGCTCGAGGGGGGACAGGGGGTTAGCTTACGAGCAGTACTTC. V gene TRBV7-9 combines with J gene TRBJ2-7, with 11 bases aligning to TRBD1. Germline trimming cut 4 bases from V and 4 bases from J; bases unmatched to any gene: 12. Germline values: CDR1 SEHNR, CDR2 FQNEAQ (reference sequence). This CDR3 has 17 amino acids.